This T cell receptor (beta chain) was retrieved from a study of T cell changes during pregnancy in multiple sclerosis (dated by TCRdb to between 2018 and 2021). Describing the broader study: The study examined how the T cell repertoire changed over the course of pregnancy in women with multiple sclerosis.

Library construction relied on the immunoSEQ multiplex PCR assay. TCRdb carries this immuneACCESS record with in-frame sequences only. Its versions omit some clonotypes, under half of them owing to an unresolved V gene in the studies checked, with the rest unexplained. For this sample the table gives roughly 84,000 clones, of which 93% were detected only once. 1.2% to 1.5% of the sample lies in the top ten. In regard to this clone: Its antigen is not yet known. No much larger clone exists at a distance of one base, and base qualities are not known.

The germline V gene encodes CDR1 SGHRS and CDR2 YFSETQ. V trim: 4 bases; J trim: 9 bases; unmatched bases: 10. The CDR3 runs 16 amino acids, cysteine and phenylalanine included. Just CDR3 DNA is preserved here, 48 bases in frame from base 1. The specimen comprised peripheral blood, sampled in the third trimester of pregnancy. The TCR was taken from a female donor in good health, enrolled as a control in a pregnancy study. The chain employs TRBV5-1 and TRBJ2-1, with TRBD2 matching 13 junction bases. The CDR3 reads as follows: CASSTGTSGMRGEQFF. The bases are TGCGCCAGCAGCACTGGGACTAGCGGGATGAGGGGTGAGCAGTTCTTC. Extended through the reference TRBV5-1 and TRBJ2-1 proteins, this CDR3 yields the full variable domain: KAGVTQTPRYLIKTRGQQVTLSCSPISGHRSVSWYQQTPGQGLQFLFEYFSETQRNKGNFPGRFSGRQFSNSRSEMNVSTLELGDSALYLCASSTGTSGMRGEQFFGPGTRLTVL.